This T cell receptor (beta chain) was recorded in a study of blood T cell repertoires in COVID-19. Profiling relied on immunoSEQ multiplex PCR, and the TCRdb table lists in-frame clones only, not all of them. In the table there are around 100,000 clones, more than 75% of which are singletons. Material: peripheral blood. The sequence derives from a human donor in a cohort sampled during active COVID-19.

DNA for the CDR3: TGTGCCAGTAGTACACCGACAGGGGAGCGCAATCAGCCCCAGCATTTT. Protein: CASSTPTGERNQPQHF. V usage is TRBV19 and J usage is TRBJ1-5; 8 nucleotides agree with TRBD1. CDR1 LNHDA and CDR2 SQIVND come from the germline V gene (reference sequence). The CDR3 is 16 residues long. J was trimmed by 2 bases and V by 4 bases; bases with no gene match: 7.